This T cell receptor (beta chain) was sequenced during a study of shared clonotypes between healthy human individuals. Libraries were prepared by immunoSEQ multiplex PCR; TCRdb keeps only in-frame clonotypes and omits some of them. The data hold roughly 1,500,000 clones, with under 99% observed a single time. What was sequenced was naive CD4+ T cells sorted from blood. Subset given: CD45RA+ positively selected. The TCR sequence derives from a man under 40 in good health.

The DNA of the CDR3 is TGTGCCACCAAACGACAGGGGGACACTGAAGCTTTCTTT. Its protein is CATKRQGDTEAFF. This chain links TRBV28 with TRBJ1-1, with TRBD1 matching over 9 bases. The germline gives CDR1 MDHEN, CDR2 SYDVKM. Trimming cost V 10 bases and J 3 bases; bases outside gene matches: 6. The CDR3 sequence is 13 residues long.